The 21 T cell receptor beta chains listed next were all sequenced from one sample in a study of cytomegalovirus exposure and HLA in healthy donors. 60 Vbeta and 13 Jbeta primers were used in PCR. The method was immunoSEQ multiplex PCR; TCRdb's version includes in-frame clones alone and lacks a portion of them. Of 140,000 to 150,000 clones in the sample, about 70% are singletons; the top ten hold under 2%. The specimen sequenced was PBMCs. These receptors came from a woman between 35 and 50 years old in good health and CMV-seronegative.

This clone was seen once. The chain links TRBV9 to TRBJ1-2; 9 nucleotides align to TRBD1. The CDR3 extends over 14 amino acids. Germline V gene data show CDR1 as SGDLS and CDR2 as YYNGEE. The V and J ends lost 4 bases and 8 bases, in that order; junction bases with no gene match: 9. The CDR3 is CASSPSTGGLGYTF. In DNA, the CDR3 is TGTGCCAGCAGCCCATCCACAGGGGGCTTAGGCTACACCTTC.

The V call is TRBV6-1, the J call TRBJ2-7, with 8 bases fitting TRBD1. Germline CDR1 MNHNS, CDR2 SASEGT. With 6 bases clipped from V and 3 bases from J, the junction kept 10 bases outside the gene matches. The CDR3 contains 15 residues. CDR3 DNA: TGTGCCAGCAGCCTGTTGACAGGGGTGGGCTACGAGCAGTACTTC. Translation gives CASSLLTGVGYEQYF.

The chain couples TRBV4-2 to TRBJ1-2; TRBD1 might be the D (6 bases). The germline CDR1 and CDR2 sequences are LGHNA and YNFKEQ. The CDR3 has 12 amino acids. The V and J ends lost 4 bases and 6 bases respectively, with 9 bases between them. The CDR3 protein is CASSLQGNGYTF. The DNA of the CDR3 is TGTGCCAGCAGCCTGCAGGGGAATGGCTACACCTTC.

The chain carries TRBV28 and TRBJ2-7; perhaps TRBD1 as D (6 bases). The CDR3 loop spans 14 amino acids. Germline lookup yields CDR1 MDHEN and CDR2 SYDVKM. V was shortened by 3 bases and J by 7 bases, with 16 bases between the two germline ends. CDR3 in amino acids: CASSFWGLLREQYF. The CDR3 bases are TGTGCCAGCAGTTTTTGGGGGCTCCTCCGAGAGCAGTACTTC. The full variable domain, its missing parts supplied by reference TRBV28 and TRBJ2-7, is DVKVTQSSRYLVKRTGEKVFLECVQDMDHENMFWYRQDPGLGLRLIYFSYDVKMKEKGDIPEGYSVSREKKERFSLILESASTNQTSMYLCASSFWGLLREQYFGPGTRLTVT.

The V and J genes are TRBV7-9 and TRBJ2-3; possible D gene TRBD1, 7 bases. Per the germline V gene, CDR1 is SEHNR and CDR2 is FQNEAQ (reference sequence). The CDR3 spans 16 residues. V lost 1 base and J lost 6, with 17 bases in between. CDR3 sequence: CASSLVAGPTGDTQYF. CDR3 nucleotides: TGTGCCAGCAGCTTAGTGGCGGGACCGACAGGGGATACGCAGTATTTT.

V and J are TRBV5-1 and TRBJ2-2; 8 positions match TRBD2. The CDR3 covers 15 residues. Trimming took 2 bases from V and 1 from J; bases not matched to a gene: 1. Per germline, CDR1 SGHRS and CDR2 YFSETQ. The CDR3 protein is CASSFTSGNTGELFF. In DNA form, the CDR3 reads TGCGCCAGCAGCTTCACTAGCGGGAACACCGGGGAGCTGTTTTTT.

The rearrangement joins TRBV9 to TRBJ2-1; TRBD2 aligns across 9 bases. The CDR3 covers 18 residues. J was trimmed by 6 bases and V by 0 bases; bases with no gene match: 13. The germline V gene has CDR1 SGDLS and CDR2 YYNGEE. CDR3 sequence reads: CASSVAPGWASGVNEQFF. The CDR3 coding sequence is TGTGCCAGCAGCGTAGCCCCGGGGTGGGCTAGCGGGGTCAATGAGCAGTTCTTC.

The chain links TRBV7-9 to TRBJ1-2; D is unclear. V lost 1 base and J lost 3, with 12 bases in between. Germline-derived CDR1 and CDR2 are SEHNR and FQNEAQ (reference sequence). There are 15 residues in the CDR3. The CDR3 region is CASSLVSWAHYGYTF. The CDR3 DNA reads TGTGCCAGCAGCTTAGTCTCTTGGGCTCACTATGGCTACACCTTC. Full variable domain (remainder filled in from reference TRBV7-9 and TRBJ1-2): DTGVSQNPRHKITKRGQNVTFRCDPISEHNRLYWYRQTLGQGPEFLTYFQNEAQLEKSRLLSDRFSAERPKGSFSTLEIQRTEQGDSAMYLCASSLVSWAHYGYTFGSGTRLTVV.

In nucleotides, the CDR3 is TGTGCCAGCAGTTACTCGGGGGGACAGACCCAAGAGACCCAGTACTTC. It specifies CASSYSGGQTQETQYF. The chain combines TRBV6-5 with TRBJ2-5; a weak D match, TRBD1 (7 bases). The V end lost 0 bases, the J end lost 1 base, and 12 bases lay between the germline ends. The germline V gene has CDR1 MNHEY and CDR2 SVGAGI. This CDR3 has 16 amino acids.

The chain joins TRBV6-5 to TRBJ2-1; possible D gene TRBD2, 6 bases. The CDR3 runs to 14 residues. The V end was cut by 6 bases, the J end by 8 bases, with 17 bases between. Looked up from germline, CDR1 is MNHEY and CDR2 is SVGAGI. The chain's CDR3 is CASSPLASEHEQFF. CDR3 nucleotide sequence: TGTGCCAGCAGCCCCCTGGCTAGCGAACATGAGCAGTTCTTC.

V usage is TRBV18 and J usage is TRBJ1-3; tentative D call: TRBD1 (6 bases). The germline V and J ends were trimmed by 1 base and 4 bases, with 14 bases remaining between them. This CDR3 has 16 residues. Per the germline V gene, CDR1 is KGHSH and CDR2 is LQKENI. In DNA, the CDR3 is TGTGCCAGCTCACCACGGACAGATGTCGGAGGAAACACCATATATTTT. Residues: CASSPRTDVGGNTIYF. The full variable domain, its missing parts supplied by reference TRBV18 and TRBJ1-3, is NAGVMQNPRHLVRRRGQEARLRCSPMKGHSHVYWYRQLPEEGLKFMVYLQKENIIDESGMPKERFSAEFPKEGPSILRIQQVVRGDSAAYFCASSPRTDVGGNTIYFGEGSWLTVV.

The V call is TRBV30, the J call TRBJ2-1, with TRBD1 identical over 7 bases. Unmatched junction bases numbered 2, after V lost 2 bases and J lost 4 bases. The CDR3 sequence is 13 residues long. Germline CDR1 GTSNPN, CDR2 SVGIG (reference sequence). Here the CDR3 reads CAWSQGEYNEQFF. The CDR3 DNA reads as TGTGCCTGGAGTCAGGGGGAATACAATGAGCAGTTCTTC.

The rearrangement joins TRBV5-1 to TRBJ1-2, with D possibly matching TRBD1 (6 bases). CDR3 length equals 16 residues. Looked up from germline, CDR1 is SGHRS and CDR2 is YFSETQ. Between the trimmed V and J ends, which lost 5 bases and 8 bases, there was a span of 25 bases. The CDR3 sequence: CASSPGVLWASEGYTF. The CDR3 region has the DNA TGCGCCAGCAGTCCAGGGGTCCTTTGGGCCTCGGAAGGCTACACCTTC.

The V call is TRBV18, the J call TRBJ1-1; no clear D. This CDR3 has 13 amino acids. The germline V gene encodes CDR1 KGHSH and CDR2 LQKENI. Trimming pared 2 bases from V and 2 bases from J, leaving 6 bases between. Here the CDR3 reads CASSPEANTEAFF. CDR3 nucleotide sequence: TGTGCCAGCTCACCAGAGGCCAACACTGAAGCTTTCTTT. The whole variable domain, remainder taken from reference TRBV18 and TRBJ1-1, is NAGVMQNPRHLVRRRGQEARLRCSPMKGHSHVYWYRQLPEEGLKFMVYLQKENIIDESGMPKERFSAEFPKEGPSILRIQQVVRGDSAAYFCASSPEANTEAFFGQGTRLTVV.

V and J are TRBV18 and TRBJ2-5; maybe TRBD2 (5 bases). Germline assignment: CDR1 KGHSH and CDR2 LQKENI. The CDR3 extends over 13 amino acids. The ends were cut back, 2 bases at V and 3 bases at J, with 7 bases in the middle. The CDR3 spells CASSPTREETQYF. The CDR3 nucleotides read TGTGCCAGCTCACCAACTAGAGAAGAGACCCAGTACTTC.

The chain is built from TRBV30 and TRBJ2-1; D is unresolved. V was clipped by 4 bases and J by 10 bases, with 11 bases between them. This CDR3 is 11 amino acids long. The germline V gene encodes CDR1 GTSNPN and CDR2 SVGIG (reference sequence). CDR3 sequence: CAWTGRREQFF. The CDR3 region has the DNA TGTGCCTGGACTGGCCGGCGGGAGCAGTTCTTC.

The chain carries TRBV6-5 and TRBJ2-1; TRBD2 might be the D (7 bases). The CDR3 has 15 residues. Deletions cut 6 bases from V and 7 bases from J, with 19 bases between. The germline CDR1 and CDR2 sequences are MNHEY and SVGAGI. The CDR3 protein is CASRLGGGPLNEQFF. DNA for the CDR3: TGTGCCAGCAGGCTTGGGGGGGGGCCCCTTAATGAGCAGTTCTTC.

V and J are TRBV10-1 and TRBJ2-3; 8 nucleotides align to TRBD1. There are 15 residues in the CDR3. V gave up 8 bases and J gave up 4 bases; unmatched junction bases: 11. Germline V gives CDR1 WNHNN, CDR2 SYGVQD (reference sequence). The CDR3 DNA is TGCGCCAGCGGGGGACAGGACCCTTGGGCAGATACGCAGTATTTT. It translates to CASGGQDPWADTQYF.

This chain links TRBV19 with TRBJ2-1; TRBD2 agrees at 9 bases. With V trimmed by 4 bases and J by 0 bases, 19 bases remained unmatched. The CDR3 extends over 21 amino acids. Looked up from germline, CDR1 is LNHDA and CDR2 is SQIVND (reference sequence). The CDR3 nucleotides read TGTGCCAGTAGTACCCCCTGGGTAGCGGGAGATGACCTAAACTCCTACAATGAGCAGTTCTTC. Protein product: CASSTPWVAGDDLNSYNEQFF.

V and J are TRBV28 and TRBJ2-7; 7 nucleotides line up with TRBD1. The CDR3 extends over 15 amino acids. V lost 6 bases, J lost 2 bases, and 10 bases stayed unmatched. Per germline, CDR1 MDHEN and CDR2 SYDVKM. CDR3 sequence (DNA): TGTGCCAGCAGAACCCCTTCGACAGGGCCCTACGAGCAGTACTTC. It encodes CASRTPSTGPYEQYF.

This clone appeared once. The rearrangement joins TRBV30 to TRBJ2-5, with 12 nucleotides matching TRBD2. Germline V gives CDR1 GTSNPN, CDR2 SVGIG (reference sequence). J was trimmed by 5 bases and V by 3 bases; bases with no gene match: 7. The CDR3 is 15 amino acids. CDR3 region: CAWSLAGGAVETQYF. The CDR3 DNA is TGTGCCTGGAGCCTAGCGGGAGGGGCGGTTGAGACCCAGTACTTC.